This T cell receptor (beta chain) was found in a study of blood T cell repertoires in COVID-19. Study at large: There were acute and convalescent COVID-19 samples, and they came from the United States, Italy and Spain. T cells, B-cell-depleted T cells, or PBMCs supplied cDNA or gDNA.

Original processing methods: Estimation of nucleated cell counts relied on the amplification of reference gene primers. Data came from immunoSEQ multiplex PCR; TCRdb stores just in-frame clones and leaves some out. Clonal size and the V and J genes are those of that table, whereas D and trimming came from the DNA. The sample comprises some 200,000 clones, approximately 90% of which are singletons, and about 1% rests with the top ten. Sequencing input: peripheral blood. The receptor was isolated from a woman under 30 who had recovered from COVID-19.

Written as DNA, the CDR3 is TGTGCCAGCAGCTTGGGCGAAAACACCATATATTTT. Amino acid sequence: CASSLGENTIYF. The chain uses TRBV5-8 and TRBJ1-3; D uncertain. V was shortened by 0 bases and J by 6 bases, with 4 bases between the two germline ends. Germline V gene sequence: CDR1 SGHTS, CDR2 YDEGEE. This CDR3 is built from 12 residues.